The 27 T cell receptor beta chains given below trace back to one sample, sequenced in a study of human T cells and chemical hapten exposure. TCRdb processed the RACE reads anew with MiXCR; each CDR3 protein has one entry. The data contain over 35,000 distinct CDR3 sequences, roughly a tenth of them singletons. Noted time point: pre-sensitization, week 0. Treatment in this sample: therapeutic diphenylcyclopropenone sensitization with weekly scalp DPC. This sample comprised whole blood, obtained in connection with sensitization to the hapten diphenylcyclopropenone (DPC). The receptor source for this set is a man between 25 and 39 years old with alopecia areata. Some clones in this sample may be carry-over from other donors' samples.

This clonotype was observed at least ten times. The chain combines TRBV3-2 with TRBJ2-7; TRBD1 is taken as the D call from the table, unchecked against the DNA. TRBV3-2 is classified as a pseudogene. The CDR3 extends over 16 amino acids. The CDR3 DNA follows: TGTGCCAGCAGCCCTTTAGTTAGCGCCAGCTCCTACGAGCAGTACGTC. Protein product: CASSPLVSASSYEQYV.

This clonotype came up many times. V usage is TRBV29-1 and J usage is TRBJ2-3; D gene ambiguous. The CDR3 is 12 residues long. The V end lost 2 bases, the J end lost 1 base, and 4 bases lay between the germline ends. CDR1 is SQVTM and CDR2 is ANQGSEA in the germline V gene. The CDR3 region has the DNA TGCAGCGTTGAATCTGGCACAGATACGCAGTATTTT. Its protein product is CSVESGTDTQYF.

The rearrangement links TRBV11-2 to TRBJ2-3, with no clear D. The V gene lost 2 bases and the J gene lost 2 bases, with 11 bases spanning the gap. Germline V CDR1 and CDR2: SGHAT, FQNNGV. This CDR3 comprises 15 residues. The CDR3 spells CASSLIGTSTDTQYF. CDR3 nucleotide sequence: TGTGCCAGCAGCTTAATCGGAACCTCCACAGATACGCAGTATTTT.

In this sample, this clonotype turned up many times. The chain recombines TRBV6-1 with TRBJ1-1; D is perhaps TRBD1 (6 bases). The V and J ends lost 6 bases and 3 bases respectively, with 17 bases between them. CDR3 length equals 15 residues. CDR1 is MNHNS, CDR2 SASEGT, per germline. The CDR3: CASSLIVGGDTEAFF. The CDR3 region has the DNA TGTGCCAGCAGCCTAATCGTAGGGGGGGACACTGAAGCTTTCTTT.

This clonotype was found many times. The J gene is TRBJ2-7, the V gene TRBV11-2; D call uncertain. Germline CDR1 and CDR2: SGHAT and FQNNGV. This CDR3 region has 11 residues. V lost 5 bases and J lost 3, with 5 bases in between. CDR3 region: CASSVHYEQYF. The DNA for the CDR3 is TGTGCCAGCAGCGTGCACTACGAGCAGTACTTC.

The sample holds many counts of this clonotype. This chain joins TRBV7-2 and TRBJ2-7; 8 bases agree with TRBD2. This CDR3 spans 19 amino acids. V trimming: 1 base; J trimming: 0 bases; junction bases outside the gene matches: 14. Germline assignment: CDR1 SGHTA and CDR2 FQGNSA. CDR3 amino acids: CASSLGPSGVAGSSYEQYV. CDR3 nucleotide sequence: TGTGCCAGCAGCTTAGGCCCGTCAGGAGTAGCGGGGAGCTCCTACGAGCAGTACGTC.

This clonotype was detected ten times or more. This rearrangement joins TRBV12-3 or TRBV12-4 to TRBJ2-3; D may be TRBD1 or TRBD2 (5 bases each). CDR3 length: 14 residues. Trimming cost V 6 bases and J 0 bases, with 10 bases left between them. The CDR3 nucleotides are TGTGCCAGCAGCAGGGACGGCAGCACAGATACGCAGTATTTT. This gives the protein CASSRDGSTDTQYF.

The chain carries TRBV6-2 or TRBV6-3 and TRBJ2-5; 11 positions agree with TRBD2. The CDR3 loop spans 15 amino acids. V trimming: 7 bases; J trimming: 0 bases; junction bases outside the gene matches: 4. From germline, CDR1 is MNHEY and CDR2 SVGEGT. The CDR3 region is CASTRLAGHQETQYF. The CDR3 bases are TGTGCCAGCACCAGACTAGCGGGACACCAAGAGACCCAGTACTTC.

This clonotype was picked up a small number of times. The chain recombines TRBV3-1 with TRBJ2-1; D gene ambiguous. Per the germline V gene, CDR1 is LGHDT and CDR2 is YNNKEL (reference sequence). The CDR3 runs 12 residues. V lost 1 base, J lost 10 bases, and 8 bases lay in between. The CDR3 coding sequence is TGTGCCAGCAGCCAAGTAAGGGCGGAGCAGTTCTTC. As protein: CASSQVRAEQFF.

This chain joins TRBV11-2 and TRBJ2-5; 7 nucleotides match TRBD1. CDR1 SGHAT and CDR2 FQNNGV come from the germline V gene. Germline trimming cut 5 bases from V and 5 bases from J; bases unmatched to any gene: 8. The CDR3 is made up of 14 amino acids. CDR3 sequence (DNA): TGTGCCAGCAGCCCTAAAACAGGGGAGGAGACCCAGTACTTC. Amino acid sequence: CASSPKTGEETQYF.

The chain carries TRBV12-3 or TRBV12-4 and TRBJ2-3; possible D gene TRBD2, 5 bases. With 8 bases removed from V and 0 bases from J, the gap between germline ends came to 15 bases. The CDR3 runs to 15 residues. The CDR3 region is CASWSGGPSTDTQYF. CDR3 sequence (DNA): TGTGCCAGCTGGTCAGGCGGGCCAAGCACAGATACGCAGTATTTT.

The chain uses TRBV9 and TRBJ2-3; 13 nucleotides align to TRBD2. The CDR3 contains 19 residues. The V gene's germline CDR1 is SGDLS and CDR2 YYNGEE. The junction had 11 bases not matched to a gene; V was cut back by 4 bases and J by 0 bases. The DNA for the CDR3 is TGTGCCAGCAGCCCCTCAGGACTAGCGGGGGAGACTAGCACAGATACGCAGTATTTT. Translated, it gives CASSPSGLAGETSTDTQYF. The whole variable domain, filled in from reference TRBV9 and TRBJ2-3, reads DSGVTQTPKHLITATGQRVTLRCSPRSGDLSVYWYQQSLDQGLQFLIQYYNGEERAKGNILERFSAQQFPDLHSELNLSSLELGDSALYFCASSPSGLAGETSTDTQYFGPGTRLTVL.

This clonotype was seen many times. The chain combines TRBV6-6 with TRBJ1-3, with no clear D. The germline V gene has CDR1 MNHNY and CDR2 SVGAGI (reference sequence). V lost 0 bases and J lost 2, with 8 bases in between. The CDR3 runs to 15 residues. The CDR3 coding sequence is TGTGCCAGCAGTTACTCCGCGACAACTGGAAACACCATATATTTT. Protein sequence: CASSYSATTGNTIYF.

This clonotype was seen many times. This rearrangement joins TRBV21-1 to TRBJ2-1; the table's D call, TRBD1, was not checked against the DNA. TRBV21-1 is flagged as a pseudogene. The CDR3 length is 19 residues. The CDR3 protein is CASSKARGRGRFIYNEQFF. In DNA form, the CDR3 reads TGTGCCAGCAGCAAAGCGAGGGGGCGAGGACGTTTTATCTACAATGAGCAGTTCTTC.

This clonotype showed up just a few times. J is TRBJ2-5 and V is TRBV15; 10 bases line up with TRBD2. Unmatched junction bases numbered 1, after V lost 0 bases and J lost 3 bases. Germline CDR1 reads LNHNV; CDR2 reads YYDKDF (reference sequence). The CDR3 covers 15 residues. The CDR3 DNA sequence: TGTGCCACCAGCAGAGATAGCGGGGGGAAAGAGACCCAGTACTTC. Amino acid sequence: CATSRDSGGKETQYF.

In its sample, this clonotype was seen many times. The CDR3: CASTILGLDQPQHF. The CDR3 DNA reads TGTGCCAGTACCATACTAGGGTTGGACCAGCCCCAGCATTTT. This rearrangement joins TRBV19 to TRBJ1-5; D not certain. This CDR3 has 14 residues. The germline V and J ends were trimmed by 7 bases and 7 bases, with 17 bases remaining between them. CDR1 and CDR2 from the germline V gene are LNHDA and SQIVND (reference sequence).

This clonotype showed up many times. The genes are TRBV11-3 and TRBJ2-6, with 7 bases fitting TRBD1. The V segment lost 4 bases and the J segment 3 bases; nucleotides outside the gene matches: 6. The CDR3 contains 16 residues. Per the germline V gene, CDR1 is SGHNT and CDR2 is YENEEA. This CDR3 reads CASSWRGDSGANVLTF. CDR3 DNA sequence: TGTGCCAGCAGCTGGAGAGGGGACAGTGGGGCCAACGTCCTGACTTTC.

There are many counts of this clonotype. The rearrangement links TRBV4-3 to TRBJ2-3, with TRBD2 matching 8 bases. CDR3 size: 17 residues. Germline V gene lookup returns CDR1 LGHNA and CDR2 YSLEER. Unmatched junction bases numbered 12, after V lost 4 bases and J lost 3 bases. The CDR3 nucleotides read TGCGCCAGCAGCCCGGGCGCAAGCGGGAGTCTGACAGATACGCAGTATTTT. Translating gives CASSPGASGSLTDTQYF.

This rearrangement joins TRBV6-5 to TRBJ2-7; unclear D gene. The CDR3 consists of 13 residues. The V end lost 6 bases, the J end lost 0 bases, and 9 bases lay between the germline ends. Germline V gene lookup returns CDR1 MNHEY and CDR2 SVGAGI. The CDR3 bases are TGTGCCAGCAGGCGCCCGAGCTCCTACGAGCAGTACTTC. Protein sequence: CASRRPSSYEQYF.

The sample holds a few counts of this clonotype. An end of the junction does not agree with germline; a read error may underlie this. The chain uses TRBV20-1 and TRBJ2-1; tentative D call: TRBD1 (6 bases). CDR3 length equals 15 residues. Germline-derived CDR1 and CDR2 are DFQATT and SNEGSKA (reference sequence). DNA for the CDR3: TGCAGCGCTAACAGGGCCGATAGCTCCTACAATGAGCAGTTCTTC. Protein product: CSANRADSSYNEQFF.

This clonotype was counted at least ten times. The chain is built from TRBV7-8 and TRBJ1-1; D call uncertain. In germline, CDR1 is SGHVS, CDR2 FQNEAQ. This CDR3 is 13 amino acids long. V was clipped by 11 bases and J by 3 bases, with 16 bases between them. The CDR3 DNA sequence: TGTGCCTCAACGGGGTTTCGTCACACTGAAGCTTTCTTT. It specifies CASTGFRHTEAFF.

This clonotype appeared a few times. V and J are TRBV21-1 and TRBJ2-7; TRBD1 was called by the table and not checked on the DNA. TRBV21-1 is deemed a pseudogene. CDR3 length: 15 residues. In DNA form, the CDR3 reads TGTGCCAGCAGCAAAGGGCAGGGGTACCCCTACGAGCAGTACGTC. It codes for CASSKGQGYPYEQYV.

The rearrangement joins TRBV12-3 or TRBV12-4 to TRBJ2-1; 10 bases line up with TRBD2. Germline trimming cut 6 bases from V and 7 bases from J; bases unmatched to any gene: 15. This CDR3 is built from 17 residues. The CDR3 protein is CASSRTSGLTLGNEQFF. The CDR3, as DNA: TGTGCCAGCAGCCGGACTAGCGGCCTAACCCTAGGGAATGAGCAGTTCTTC.

This clonotype was seen many times. V and J are TRBV7-3 and TRBJ2-5; TRBD1 is a possible D gene (6 bases). V shed 5 bases and J shed 3 bases, with 19 bases lying between them. The CDR3 covers 16 residues. Germline-derived CDR1 and CDR2 are SGHTA and FQGTGA. CDR3 in amino acids: CASSKGVRSGEETQYF. DNA of the CDR3: TGTGCCAGCAGCAAGGGGGTCCGGAGTGGCGAAGAGACCCAGTACTTC.

This clonotype was detected ten times or more. The chain is built from TRBV5-5 and TRBJ2-7, with D possibly TRBD2 on 5 matching bases. The V gene lost 4 bases and the J gene lost 4 bases, with 21 bases spanning the gap. The CDR3 totals 16 residues. Germline values: CDR1 SGHKS, CDR2 YYEKEE (reference sequence). The CDR3 sequence is CASSTRSGVGGYEQYF. CDR3 nucleotides: TGTGCCAGCAGCACTCGTTCCGGGGTCGGCGGGTACGAGCAGTACTTC.

The V and J genes are TRBV27 and TRBJ1-4; the D is unclear. Germline V gene lookup returns CDR1 MNHEY and CDR2 SMNVEV (reference sequence). Between the trimmed V and J ends, which lost 3 bases and 10 bases, there was a span of 15 bases. The CDR3 covers 14 residues. For the CDR3, the DNA is TGTGCCAGCAGTTTTTCTCAGGCGGGTGGAAAACTGTTTTTT. The encoded protein is CASSFSQAGGKLFF.

This clonotype was observed many times. The rearrangement links TRBV14 to TRBJ1-1; D is uncertain. The V end was cut by 0 bases, the J end by 4 bases, with 15 bases between. This CDR3 has 16 residues. The germline CDR1 and CDR2 sequences are SGHDN and FVKESK. The CDR3 nucleotides read TGTGCCAGCAGCCAAGACCCCTCCGGGCGGTTCACTGAAGCTTTCTTT. Encoded protein: CASSQDPSGRFTEAFF.